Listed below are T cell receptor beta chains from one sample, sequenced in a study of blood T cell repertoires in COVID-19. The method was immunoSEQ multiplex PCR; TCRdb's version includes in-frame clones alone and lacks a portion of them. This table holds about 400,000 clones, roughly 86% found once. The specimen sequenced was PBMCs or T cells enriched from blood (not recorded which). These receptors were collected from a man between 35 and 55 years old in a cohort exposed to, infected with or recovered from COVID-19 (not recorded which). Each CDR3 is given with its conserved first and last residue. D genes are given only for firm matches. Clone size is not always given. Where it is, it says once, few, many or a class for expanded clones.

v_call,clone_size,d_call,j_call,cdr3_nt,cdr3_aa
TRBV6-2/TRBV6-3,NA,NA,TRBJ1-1,TGTGCCAGCAGTTACTCGCCGCGGGGAGGCACTGAAGCTTTCTTT,CASSYSPRGGTEAFF
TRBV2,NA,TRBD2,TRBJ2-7,TGTGCCAGCAGTGAATCACCAGGGACTACCTACGAGCAGTACTTC,CASSESPGTTYEQYF
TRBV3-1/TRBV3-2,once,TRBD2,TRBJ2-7,TGTGCCAGCAGCCCGAGCGGGAGCGGGTACGAGCAGTACTTC,CASSPSGSGYEQYF
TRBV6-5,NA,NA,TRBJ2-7,TGTGCCAGCAGGCGGCGACAGGACGAAAACTACGAGCAGTACTTC,CASRRRQDENYEQYF
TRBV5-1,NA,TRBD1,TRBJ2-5,TGCGCCAGCAGCTCGAGACAGGGTGGAGAGACCCAGTACTTC,CASSSRQGGETQYF
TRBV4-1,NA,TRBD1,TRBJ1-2,TGCGCCAGCAGCCAAGAACAGGGGGAGTATAGCTATGGCTACACCTTC,CASSQEQGEYSYGYTF
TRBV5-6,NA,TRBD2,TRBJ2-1,TGTGCCAGCAGCCCCGTTGCAGCGGGAGTTAATGAGCAGTTCTTC,CASSPVAAGVNEQFF
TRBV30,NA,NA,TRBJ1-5,TGTGCCTGGAGTCCCCATGGTGTTAGCGGAAATCAGCCCCAGCATTTT,CAWSPHGVSGNQPQHF
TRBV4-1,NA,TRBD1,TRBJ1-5,TGCGCCAGCAGCCAAGGTCTAGGGACAGGGGACCCTAGCAATCAGCCCCAGCATTTT,CASSQGLGTGDPSNQPQHF
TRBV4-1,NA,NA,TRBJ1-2,TGCGCCAGCAGCCAAGAATGGGGGGGAAACTATGGCTACACCTTC,CASSQEWGGNYGYTF
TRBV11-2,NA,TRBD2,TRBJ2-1,TGTGCCAGCAGCCAGTCCGGAGTACTAGCGGGTATCTTCTTC,CASSQSGVLAGIFF
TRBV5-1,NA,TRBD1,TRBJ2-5,TGCGCCAGCAGCTTGGGAGTTATGGGACAGGCGTACCAAGAGACCCAGTACTTC,CASSLGVMGQAYQETQYF
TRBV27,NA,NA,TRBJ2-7,TGTGCCAGCAGCCCAGGGGTAGAGCAGTACTTC,CASSPGVEQYF
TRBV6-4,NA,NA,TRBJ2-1,TGTGCCAGCAGTGAAGATTGGCTAGCTTACAATGAGCAGTTCTTC,CASSEDWLAYNEQFF
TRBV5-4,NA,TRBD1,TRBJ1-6,TGTGCCAGCAGCTTGAGGGGGACAGGTGGTTATTCACCCCTCCACTTT,CASSLRGTGGYSPLHF
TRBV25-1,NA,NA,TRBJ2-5,TGTGCCAGCAGTGATGGCCTGCAAGAGACCCAGTACTTC,CASSDGLQETQYF
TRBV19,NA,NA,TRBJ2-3,TGTGCCAGTAGACCCAGGCGAGGGGGTTTGGCAGATACGCAGTATTTT,CASRPRRGGLADTQYF
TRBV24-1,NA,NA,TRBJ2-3,TGTGCCACCAGTGATTCAAAGACAGGCGATACGCAGTATTTT,CATSDSKTGDTQYF
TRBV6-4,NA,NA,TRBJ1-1,TGTGCCAGCAGTGAAATTAGCGGCACTGAAGCTTTCTTT,CASSEISGTEAFF
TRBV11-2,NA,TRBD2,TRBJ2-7,TGTGCCAGCAGCTTAGAGGGCGGGGGCTCCTACGAGCAGTACTTC,CASSLEGGGSYEQYF
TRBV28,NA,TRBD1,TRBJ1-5,TGTGCCAGCAGGCGGACAGGGTCTTTAGTAAGGCATTTT,CASRRTGSLVRHF
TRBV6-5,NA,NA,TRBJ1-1,TGTGCCAGCAGTTTCACAACAGGGAACACTGAAGCTTTCTTT,CASSFTTGNTEAFF
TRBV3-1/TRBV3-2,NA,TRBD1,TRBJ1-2,TGTGCCAGCAGCCAGGGATGGACAGGGACCAACTATGGCTACACCTTC,CASSQGWTGTNYGYTF
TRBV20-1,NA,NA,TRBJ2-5,TGCAGTGCTAGTACTAGAAAAGAGACCCAGTACTTC,CSASTRKETQYF